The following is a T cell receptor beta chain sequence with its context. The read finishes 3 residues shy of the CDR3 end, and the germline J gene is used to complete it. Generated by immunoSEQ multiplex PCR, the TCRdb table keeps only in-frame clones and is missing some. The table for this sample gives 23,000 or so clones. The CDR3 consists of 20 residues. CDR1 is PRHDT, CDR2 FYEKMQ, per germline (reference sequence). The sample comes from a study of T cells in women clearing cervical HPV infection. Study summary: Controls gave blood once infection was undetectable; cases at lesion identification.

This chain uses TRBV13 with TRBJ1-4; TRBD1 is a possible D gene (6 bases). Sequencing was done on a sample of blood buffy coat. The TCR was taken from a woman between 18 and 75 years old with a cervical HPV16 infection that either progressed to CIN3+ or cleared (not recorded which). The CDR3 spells CASSPPDGGGEDSRNSPLFF. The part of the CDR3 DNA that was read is TGTGCCAGCAGCCCCCCCGATGGTGGGGGAGAGGACAGTCGAAATTCACCA.